One and the same sample provided the 15 T cell receptor beta chains below, sequenced in a study of shared clonotypes between healthy human individuals. TCRdb's table, derived via immunoSEQ multiplex PCR, lists solely in-frame clones and lacks some. The sample lists approximately 2,300,000 clones, about nine tenths seen once, with around 0.4% in the top ten. The sample taken for sequencing was naive CD4+ T cells from PBMCs. Subset of the sample: CD45RA+ positively selected. The receptor set was obtained from a young man in good health. Some clones in this sample may be carry-over from other donors' samples.

CDR3 region: CASSETRGYGYTF. DNA for the CDR3: TGCGCCAGCAGCGAGACCCGAGGCTATGGCTACACCTTC. This sequence joins TRBV5-1 and TRBJ1-2; no clear D gene. The CDR3 sequence is 13 residues long. The V gene lost 4 bases and the J gene lost 4 bases, with 11 bases spanning the gap. Germline V gives CDR1 SGHRS, CDR2 YFSETQ.

The J gene is TRBJ2-1, the V gene TRBV28, with 11 nucleotides matching TRBD1. The CDR3 consists of 15 residues. V trimming: 4 bases; J trimming: 9 bases; junction bases outside the gene matches: 8. Germline V CDR1 and CDR2: MDHEN, SYDVKM. The CDR3 reads CASSSQGQGVAEQFF. The CDR3 nucleotides read TGTGCCAGCAGTTCCCAGGGACAGGGGGTCGCTGAGCAGTTCTTC.

This chain connects TRBV10-1 to TRBJ2-7; 10 bases agree with TRBD2. The J segment lost 13 bases and the V segment lost 11 bases, leaving 20 bases of the junction unmatched. Per the germline V gene, CDR1 is WNHNN and CDR2 is SYGVQD (reference sequence). CDR3 length: 14 residues. The CDR3 nucleotides are TGCGCCCACCTACCGCTAGCGGGAGCCAAAGGGGGATACTTC. The encoded protein is CAHLPLAGAKGGYF.

The genes are TRBV2 and TRBJ2-1, with 16 positions matching TRBD2. This CDR3 has 19 amino acids. V lost 2 bases and J lost 8; bases outside the gene matches: 12. Per the germline V gene, CDR1 is SNHLY and CDR2 is FYNNEI. DNA of the CDR3: TGTGCCAGCAGTGAATTGGGACTAGCGGGAGGGCCGGTGGCCGATGAGCAGTTCTTC. Translating it yields CASSELGLAGGPVADEQFF.

This chain links TRBV5-1 with TRBJ1-1; the D gene is possibly TRBD1 (5 bases). Trimming pared 6 bases from V and 4 bases from J, leaving 16 bases between. This CDR3 has 14 residues. Germline V gene lookup returns CDR1 SGHRS and CDR2 YFSETQ. The CDR3 loop is CASNTGTVGTEAFF. CDR3 sequence (DNA): TGCGCCAGCAATACAGGCACCGTCGGCACTGAAGCTTTCTTT.

This chain joins TRBV7-6 and TRBJ2-7; 7 bases are shared with TRBD2. The trim removed 4 bases at V and 7 bases at J, leaving 10 bases unmatched. CDR1 is SGHVS and CDR2 is FNYEAQ in the germline V gene. CDR3 length: 14 residues. The CDR3 loop reads CASSSGTTSSEQYF. CDR3 coding DNA: TGTGCCAGCAGCTCCGGGACTACCTCTTCGGAGCAGTACTTC.

The J gene is TRBJ1-4, the V gene TRBV5-4, with D unresolved. CDR1 is SGHNT and CDR2 is YYREEE in the germline V gene (reference sequence). This CDR3 region has 16 residues. The V gene lost 2 bases and the J gene lost 5 bases, with 16 bases spanning the gap. The DNA for the CDR3 is TGTGCCAGCAGCTTATTCCCTGAACAGCCAAATGAAAAACTGTTTTTT. Translation gives CASSLFPEQPNEKLFF.

V gene TRBV2 combines with J gene TRBJ2-1, with 8 bases matching TRBD2. The CDR3 is 15 amino acids. Germline V gene lookup returns CDR1 SNHLY and CDR2 FYNNEI. V dropped 3 bases and J dropped 7; count of bases not matched to a gene: 8. CDR3 sequence (DNA): TGTGCCAGCAGTGACAAGCGGGAGCTTACAAATGAGCAGTTCTTC. Its translation is CASSDKRELTNEQFF.

The chain's CDR3 is CSVEPFWGSIDGYTF. The DNA of the CDR3 is TGCAGCGTTGAGCCTTTTTGGGGGAGCATCGATGGCTACACCTTC. The chain couples TRBV29-1 to TRBJ1-2; D possibly corresponds to TRBD1 (5 bases). The CDR3 is 15 residues long. CDR1 SQVTM and CDR2 ANQGSEA come from the germline V gene. V lost 3 bases, J lost 6 bases, and 20 bases lay in between.

This chain joins TRBV7-9 and TRBJ2-2; no firm D call. The CDR3 totals 14 residues. Germline-derived CDR1 and CDR2 are SEHNR and FQNEAQ (reference sequence). The ends were cut back, 2 bases at V and 1 base at J, with 5 bases in the middle. Written as DNA, the CDR3 is TGTGCCAGCAGCTTAAGGTGGAACACCGGGGAGCTGTTTTTT. Residues: CASSLRWNTGELFF. Using reference TRBV7-9 and TRBJ2-2 for the parts outside the CDR3, the full variable domain is DTGVSQNPRHKITKRGQNVTFRCDPISEHNRLYWYRQTLGQGPEFLTYFQNEAQLEKSRLLSDRFSAERPKGSFSTLEIQRTEQGDSAMYLCASSLRWNTGELFFGEGSRLTVL.

This rearrangement joins TRBV7-2 to TRBJ2-7, with 7 bases fitting TRBD2. The CDR3 consists of 16 residues. The germline CDR1 and CDR2 sequences are SGHTA and FQGNSA. V shed 0 bases, J shed 3 bases, and the junction held 8 bases outside the gene matches. CDR3 DNA: TGTGCCAGCAGCTTAGCGGGTGGCGGGAGTGTCTACGAGCAGTACTTC. Translated: CASSLAGGGSVYEQYF. Based on the CDR3 plus reference TRBV7-2 and TRBJ2-7, the full variable domain is GAGVSQSPSNKVTEKGKDVELRCDPISGHTALYWYRQSLGQGLEFLIYFQGNSAPDKSGLPSDRFSAERTGGSVSTLTIQRTQQEDSAVYLCASSLAGGGSVYEQYFGPGTRLTVT.

V is TRBV28 and J is TRBJ1-2; D perhaps matches TRBD1 (5 bases). V was trimmed by 1 base and J by 1 base, leaving 13 bases between them. This CDR3 region has 16 residues. The V gene's germline CDR1 is MDHEN and CDR2 SYDVKM. The CDR3 DNA follows: TGTGCCAGCAGTTTATTAGGGTCGACAGATAACTATGGCTACACCTTC. It yields the protein CASSLLGSTDNYGYTF.

The rearrangement links TRBV6-6 to TRBJ2-1; 13 bases fit TRBD2. The CDR3 spans 16 residues. Germline V gene lookup returns CDR1 MNHNY and CDR2 SVGAGI (reference sequence). V lost 5 bases and J lost 6; bases outside the gene matches: 7. The DNA for the CDR3 is TGTGCCAGCAGTACCTCCGGGACTAGCGGGGCCAATGAGCAGTTCTTC. It yields the protein CASSTSGTSGANEQFF.

CDR3 sequence: CASSMARQGGEQYF. The DNA of the CDR3 is TGTGCCAGTAGTATGGCACGACAGGGAGGCGAGCAGTACTTC. This rearrangement joins TRBV19 to TRBJ2-7; tentative D call: TRBD1 (7 bases). Per the germline V gene, CDR1 is LNHDA and CDR2 is SQIVND (reference sequence). V was pared by 3 bases and J by 6 bases, with 15 bases between. This CDR3 is built from 14 residues.

In the case of this clone: This sample includes further DNA sequences coding for the same CDR3. The chain links TRBV28 to TRBJ2-3; the D gene is possibly TRBD2 (5 bases). The V and J ends lost 6 bases and 2 bases respectively, with 9 bases between them. There are 13 residues in the CDR3. The germline CDR1 and CDR2 sequences are MDHEN and SYDVKM. The CDR3 loop reads CASSPGDTDTQYF. Written as DNA, the CDR3 is TGTGCCAGCAGCCCCGGGGACACAGATACGCAGTATTTT. Based on the CDR3 plus reference TRBV28 and TRBJ2-3, the full variable domain is DVKVTQSSRYLVKRTGEKVFLECVQDMDHENMFWYRQDPGLGLRLIYFSYDVKMKEKGDIPEGYSVSREKKERFSLILESASTNQTSMYLCASSPGDTDTQYFGPGTRLTVL.